The next 9 T cell receptor beta chains were all read from a single sample in a study of Tregs in tolerant kidney transplant recipients. Clones were sequenced by immunoSEQ multiplex PCR, and TCRdb holds only the in-frame ones, with some missing. The sample contains 240,000 or so clones, around 82% of which appear only once. Sequences were obtained from CD4+ T cells from blood. These receptor sequences come from a human donor in good health.

The rearrangement joins TRBV19 to TRBJ1-4; D possibly corresponds to TRBD1 (6 bases). The CDR3 has 16 amino acids. Trimming pared 6 bases from V and 4 bases from J, leaving 18 bases between. CDR1 and CDR2 from the germline V gene are LNHDA and SQIVND (reference sequence). CDR3 DNA: TGTGCCAGTAGCCCCGGATGGACAGCCAATAATGAAAAACTGTTTTTT. Translated: CASSPGWTANNEKLFF.

This clone has more than one count but fewer than ten. The gene calls are TRBV7-9 and TRBJ1-1; 9 nucleotides match TRBD1. Trimming took 6 bases from V and 5 from J; bases not matched to a gene: 7. The germline CDR1 and CDR2 sequences are SEHNR and FQNEAQ (reference sequence). The CDR3 covers 14 residues. As DNA, the CDR3 is TGTGCCAGCAGTCAACAGGGGGCAGGGACTGAAGCTTTCTTT. Its protein product is CASSQQGAGTEAFF.

This clone was seen a handful of times. V is TRBV6-5 and J is TRBJ2-1; TRBD2 is a possible D gene (6 bases). This CDR3 region has 15 residues. V lost 2 bases and J 7 bases, leaving 15 bases between the germline ends. Germline lookup yields CDR1 MNHEY and CDR2 SVGAGI. CDR3 protein: CASSYVPLRGNEQFF. CDR3 nucleotides: TGTGCCAGCAGTTACGTACCACTTCGGGGGAATGAGCAGTTCTTC.

The rearrangement joins TRBV7-9 to TRBJ1-4; a weak D match, TRBD1 (5 bases). This CDR3 is 14 amino acids long. Between the trimmed V and J ends, which lost 5 bases and 5 bases, there was a span of 12 bases. Germline CDR1 is SEHNR and CDR2 is FQNEAQ (reference sequence). CDR3 residues: CASSEQVTNEKLFF. The DNA of the CDR3 is TGTGCCAGCAGCGAACAGGTGACGAATGAAAAACTGTTTTTT. The full variable domain, its missing parts supplied by reference TRBV7-9 and TRBJ1-4, is DTGVSQNPRHKITKRGQNVTFRCDPISEHNRLYWYRQTLGQGPEFLTYFQNEAQLEKSRLLSDRFSAERPKGSFSTLEIQRTEQGDSAMYLCASSEQVTNEKLFFGSGTQLSVL.

This chain joins TRBV6-1 and TRBJ2-7; D is undetermined. The V gene's germline CDR1 is MNHNS and CDR2 SASEGT. This CDR3 region has 14 residues. Between the trimmed V and J ends, which lost 0 bases and 6 bases, there was a span of 12 bases. The CDR3 spells CASSEAVSRPEQYF. The CDR3 DNA reads TGTGCCAGCAGTGAAGCGGTTTCCCGACCCGAGCAGTACTTC.

The chain is built from TRBV29-1 and TRBJ2-5; D could derive from TRBD1 or TRBD2 (5 bases each). Germline CDR1 SQVTM, CDR2 ANQGSEA. The V end lost 4 bases, the J end lost 1 base, and 7 bases lay between the germline ends. The CDR3 runs 12 residues. The CDR3 nucleotides are TGCAGCGTTGCGGGGCCCCAAGAGACCCAGTACTTC. It encodes CSVAGPQETQYF.

The chain links TRBV11-2 to TRBJ2-3; D not resolved. Germline V CDR1 and CDR2: SGHAT, FQNNGV. V was cut by 1 base and J by 3 bases, with 11 bases left in between. The CDR3 spans 15 residues. The CDR3 here is CASSLGVGGTDTQYF. The CDR3 DNA reads as TGTGCCAGCAGCTTAGGTGTCGGCGGAACAGATACGCAGTATTTT.

The chain carries TRBV4-1 and TRBJ2-1; 11 bases are shared with TRBD2. Germline CDR1 and CDR2: MGHRA and YSYEKL. The CDR3 is 16 amino acids. With V trimmed by 1 base and J by 6 bases, 5 bases remained unmatched. In DNA, the CDR3 is TGCGCCAGCAGCCAAGGGATACTAGCGGGAGTCAATGAGCAGTTCTTC. As protein: CASSQGILAGVNEQFF.

V gene TRBV18 combines with J gene TRBJ2-7, with 8 bases identical to TRBD1. The V and J ends lost 2 bases and 5 bases, in that order; junction bases with no gene match: 14. CDR1 is KGHSH, CDR2 LQKENI, per germline. This CDR3 has 17 amino acids. The CDR3 reads CASSPINRGIPENEQYF. CDR3 sequence (DNA): TGTGCCAGCTCACCAATAAACAGGGGGATCCCTGAGAACGAGCAGTACTTC. The full variable domain, in which reference TRBV18 and TRBJ2-7 provide the parts outside the CDR3, is NAGVMQNPRHLVRRRGQEARLRCSPMKGHSHVYWYRQLPEEGLKFMVYLQKENIIDESGMPKERFSAEFPKEGPSILRIQQVVRGDSAAYFCASSPINRGIPENEQYFGPGTRLTVT.